Listed below are T cell receptor beta chains from one sample, sequenced in a study of response to subunit inactivated influenza vaccine. TCRdb itself ran the RT-PCR reads through MiXCR, one entry per CDR3 protein. The top ten clones hold roughly 12% of a sample with some 480,000 distinct CDR3 sequences, about 10% of them seen once. The specimen comprised PBMCs from blood, sampled around seven weeks after vaccination. These receptors originate from a middle-aged man who received an inactivated influenza vaccine. The CDR3 runs from the conserved cysteine through the conserved F or W. The D gene is left open where the match is weak. Rows may omit the clone size; those that give it use once, few, many or a size class.

>TRBV5-1|-|TRBJ2-5|many
TGCGCCAGCAGCTTGGACGGAGAGACCCAGTACTTC
CASSLDGETQYF
>TRBV5-1|-|TRBJ2-7|-
TGCGCCAGCAGCTTGGTTCTTGGGGGAGAGCAGTACTTC
CASSLVLGGEQYF
>TRBV5-1|TRBD2|TRBJ2-1|many
TGCGCCAGCAGCTTGGAGATAGCGGGGTACAATGAGCAGTTCTTC
CASSLEIAGYNEQFF
>TRBV20-1|-|TRBJ2-3|few
TGCAGTGCTAGGGTCCAGCTCGGCCATACGCAGTATTTT
CSARVQLGHTQYF
>TRBV20-1|TRBD2|TRBJ2-7|many
TGCAGTGCTATAGGGACTAGCGGGAGCTCCTACGAGCAGTACTTC
CSAIGTSGSSYEQYF
>TRBV7-2|-|TRBJ2-2|-
TGTGCCAGCAGCTTACGACAGGACACCGGGGAGCTGTTTTTT
CASSLRQDTGELFF
>TRBV20-1|-|TRBJ2-7|few
TGCAGTGCTAGCCAGGGACTCCATGGGAGATACGAGCAGTACTTC
CSASQGLHGRYEQYF
>TRBV5-5|-|TRBJ2-4|-
TGTGCCAGCAGCTTGGAAGTGCGGCAAAACATTCAGTACTTC
CASSLEVRQNIQYF
>TRBV5-8|-|TRBJ2-5|few
TGTGCCAGTGCAGGGTACCAAGAGACCCAGTACTTC
CASAGYQETQYF
>TRBV29-1|-|TRBJ2-5|many
TGCAGCGGTCGAGTGGTCGGGGAGACCCAGTACTTC
CSGRVVGETQYF
>TRBV24-1|TRBD2|TRBJ2-5|-
TGTGCCACCGCCGACTTGCGGGGGGGACGGGAGACCCAGTACTTC
CATADLRGGRETQYF
>TRBV12-3/TRBV12-4|-|TRBJ1-2|few
TGTGCCAGCAGTTTAGGTGCCCAGGATGGCTACACCTTC
CASSLGAQDGYTF
>TRBV5-6|-|TRBJ2-5|few
TGTGCCAGCAGCTCCGGACTTAACCAAGAGACCCAGTACTTC
CASSSGLNQETQYF
>TRBV12-5|TRBD2|TRBJ2-2|-
TGTGCTAGTGCTCCCCCCGGGGGGGAGAACACCGGGGAGCTGTTTTTT
CASAPPGGENTGELFF
>TRBV5-1|TRBD1|TRBJ2-7|many
TGCGCCAGCAGCCTTGGGACAGTACCTTACGAGCAGTACTTC
CASSLGTVPYEQYF
>TRBV28|TRBD1|TRBJ1-5|-
TGTGCCAGCAGTTTAAGGCAGGGGGACGTCGGTCAGCCCCAGCATTTT
CASSLRQGDVGQPQHF
>TRBV7-2|-|TRBJ2-5|-
TGTGCCAGCAGCTCCCAGGACCATCTAATTCGGGAGACCCAGTACTTC
CASSSQDHLIRETQYF
>TRBV12-3/TRBV12-4|TRBD1|TRBJ1-1|many
TGTGCCAGCAGCCACAGGACAGGGGAAGCTTTCTTT
CASSHRTGEAFF
>TRBV28|TRBD1|TRBJ1-2|-
TGTGCCAGCAGTCTCATATGGACAGGGGTAAACTATGGCTACACCTTC
CASSLIWTGVNYGYTF
>TRBV7-2|TRBD2|TRBJ2-1|many
TGTGCCAGCAGCTTAAACGCGGGGGGGACCTACAATGAGCAGTTCTTC
CASSLNAGGTYNEQFF
>TRBV3-1|-|TRBJ1-2|-
TGTGCCAGCAGCCAGGGAGGAAGAACGAGTATCTATGGCTACACCTTC
CASSQGGRTSIYGYTF
>TRBV7-9|TRBD2|TRBJ2-3|-
TGTGCCAGCACGGGACTAGCGGGAGGGCCGGGAGATACGCAGTATTTT
CASTGLAGGPGDTQYF
>TRBV7-9|-|TRBJ2-1|few
TGTGCCAGCCACGGGGGTGGAAATGAGCAGTTCTTC
CASHGGGNEQFF
>TRBV9|TRBD1|TRBJ1-2|-
TGTGCCAGCAGCTTGCGGGACAGAGCGAACTATGGCTACACCTTC
CASSLRDRANYGYTF
>TRBV18|-|TRBJ2-7|few
TGTGCCAGCTCACCATGGGCCGCGAGCTCCTACGAGCAGTACTTC
CASSPWAASSYEQYF
>TRBV20-1|TRBD2|TRBJ2-5|few
TGCAGTGCTCGGACTAGTACGAAGACCCAGTACTTC
CSARTSTKTQYF
>TRBV2|-|TRBJ2-1|few
TGTGCCAGCAGTGACCCCCTACGGCAGACCCCAAATGAGCAGTTCTTC
CASSDPLRQTPNEQFF
>TRBV7-2|TRBD2|TRBJ2-1|few
TGTGCCAGCAGCATAAGCGGGAGAACCTACAATGAGCAGTTCTTC
CASSISGRTYNEQFF
>TRBV4-3|TRBD2|TRBJ2-1|few
TGCGCCAGCAGCCAAGGTTACCTAGCGGGGGGGCCTAATGAGCAGTTCTTC
CASSQGYLAGGPNEQFF
>TRBV18|TRBD1|TRBJ2-2|few
TGTGCCAGCTCAGGAGACAGGGGCAACGCGAACACCGGGGAGCTGTTTTTT
CASSGDRGNANTGELFF
>TRBV28|-|TRBJ1-2|-
TGTGCCAGCAGTCCCCCAGGGGCATATGGCTACACCTTC
CASSPPGAYGYTF
>TRBV20-1|TRBD2|TRBJ2-5|-
TGCAGTGCTAGTCGGCTAGCGGGAGGACCCAGTAAAGAGACCCAGTACTTC
CSASRLAGGPSKETQYF
>TRBV12-3/TRBV12-4|-|TRBJ2-1|few
TGTGCCAGCAGTTTGGGCCAGGCAATGGGGAATGAGCAGTTCTTC
CASSLGQAMGNEQFF
>TRBV10-3|-|TRBJ2-7|many
TGTGCCATTCAGCGCGGGGTAGACAGTCTAGTGGTGTACTTC
CAIQRGVDSLVVYF
>TRBV12-3/TRBV12-4|TRBD2|TRBJ2-2|few
TGTGCCAGCAACCAGCGGGAGTCCGGGGAGCTGTTTTTT
CASNQRESGELFF
>TRBV9|TRBD1|TRBJ2-7|few
TGTGCCAGCAGCGGAGGACAGGGAAGCTCCTACGAGCAGTACTTC
CASSGGQGSSYEQYF
>TRBV4-1|TRBD2|TRBJ2-1|-
TGCGCCAGCAGCCAAGGCATAACTAGCGAATACTACAATGAGCAGTTCTTC
CASSQGITSEYYNEQFF
>TRBV12-3/TRBV12-4|-|TRBJ2-1|few
TGTGCCAGCAGTATCATCCATGAGCAGTTCTTC
CASSIIHEQFF
>TRBV15|TRBD2|TRBJ2-1|many
TGTGCCACCAGCAGAGCTAGCGGAGCCTACAATGAGCAGTTCTTC
CATSRASGAYNEQFF
>TRBV6-1|TRBD2|TRBJ2-2|-
TGTGCCAGCCGGTTTGTTGCGGGAGGGCGAGGCGGGGAGCTGTTTTTT
CASRFVAGGRGGELFF
>TRBV20-1|TRBD1|TRBJ2-7|-
TGCAGTGCTAGATTATCCGGGACAGGTGACTACGAGCAGTACTTC
CSARLSGTGDYEQYF
>TRBV4-3|-|TRBJ2-1|many
TGCGCCAGCAGCCAAGGGACTGCCTCCTACAATGAGCAGTTCTTC
CASSQGTASYNEQFF
>TRBV6-6|-|TRBJ2-1|once
TGTCCCAGCATGGAGGGGGGCCGGGATGAGCAGTTCTTC
CPSMEGGRDEQFF
>TRBV24-1|-|TRBJ2-3|few
TGTGCCACCAGTGACATAAATTCAGCCGATACGCAGTATTTT
CATSDINSADTQYF
>TRBV2|-|TRBJ1-5|many
TGTGCCAGCAGTGAATGGCCGAATCAGCCCCAGCATTTT
CASSEWPNQPQHF
>TRBV10-3|-|TRBJ2-7|-
TGTGCCATCAGTGAGGGTAACGAGCAGTACTTC
CAISEGNEQYF
>TRBV6-5|TRBD2|TRBJ2-1|many
TGTGCCAGCAGTTACTTGGCTAGCGGGAGTTCCTACAATGAGCAGTTCTTC
CASSYLASGSSYNEQFF
>TRBV12-3/TRBV12-4|-|TRBJ1-5|many
TGTGCCAGCAGTCCCAGGGATGGGAATCAGCCCCAGCATTTT
CASSPRDGNQPQHF
>TRBV5-1|-|TRBJ1-2|-
TGCGCCAGCAGCTTGGAGGCAATCCCGGGATCTGGCTACACCTTC
CASSLEAIPGSGYTF
>TRBV6-5|TRBD1|TRBJ2-7|many
TGTGCCAGCAGTTACTTTCGGGTGGGACAGGGAACCTACGAGCAGTACTTC
CASSYFRVGQGTYEQYF
>TRBV9|TRBD1|TRBJ1-4|few
TGTGCCAGCAGTCCTGACAGGGGCGCGGGAACTAATGAAAAACTGTTTTTT
CASSPDRGAGTNEKLFF
>TRBV5-1|TRBD1|TRBJ1-1|-
TGCGCCAGCAGTACGGACAGGGCTGGGGCTTTCTTT
CASSTDRAGAFF
>TRBV28|-|TRBJ1-5|many
TGTGCCAGCAGGGACAGACGGTTCAATCAGCCCCAGCATTTT
CASRDRRFNQPQHF
>TRBV2|-|TRBJ2-5|few
TGTGCCAGCAGTGCTACCGGACTGCAAGAGACCCAGTACTTC
CASSATGLQETQYF
>TRBV6-5|-|TRBJ1-5|few
TGTGCCAGCAGTTCCTCGATTAGCAATCAGCCCCAGCATTTT
CASSSSISNQPQHF
>TRBV2|TRBD2|TRBJ2-5|few
TGTGCCAGCAGTGAAACTAGCGGGGCCCAAGAGACCCAGTACTTC
CASSETSGAQETQYF
>TRBV20-1|-|TRBJ2-1|many
TGCAGTGCTAGAGGACAGACAGATGAGCAGTTCTTC
CSARGQTDEQFF
>TRBV28|TRBD1|TRBJ2-2|few
TGTGCCAGTCAGGGCCCCAGGGGGCAGAACACCGGGGAGCTGTTTTTT
CASQGPRGQNTGELFF
>TRBV6-1|-|TRBJ2-2|many
TGTGCCAGCAGCCCTGACAGGATAAACACCGGGGAGCTGTTTTTT
CASSPDRINTGELFF
>TRBV5-4|-|TRBJ2-3|few
TGTGCCATCGGGGAGTTTAGCACAGATACGCAGTATTTT
CAIGEFSTDTQYF